This TCR beta chain was found in a study of cytomegalovirus exposure and HLA in healthy donors. Study-level findings and limits: Upon later analysis, HLA-associated TCR beta chains proved more clonally expanded than other, equally common chains. It was reported in a later analysis that an Asian-associated ancestry cluster showed fewer N-insertions than the roughly 660-donor mean. Presence/absence analysis assumed near-uniform sequencing depth across donors.

Concerning this clone itself: Its antigen is unidentified.

Germline V CDR1 and CDR2: SGHRS, YFSETQ. The CDR3 has 18 residues. Trimming shortened V by 0 bases and J by 4 bases, and 21 bases separated the two germline ends. The PCR used 60 Vbeta and 13 Jbeta primers. TCRdb's copy holds only in-frame clones and misses some; the assay was immunoSEQ multiplex PCR. The sample includes fewer than 200,000 clones, approximately 67% of them seen just once. Sequencing was carried out using PBMCs. This rearrangement joins TRBV5-1 to TRBJ2-3; tentatively, D is TRBD2 (5 bases). The receptor's source is a woman aged 18-29 years in good health and CMV-seropositive. Here the CDR3 reads CASSLAVISIVRADTQYF. CDR3 bases: TGCGCCAGCAGCTTGGCCGTGATTTCTATTGTGAGGGCAGATACGCAGTATTTT. Combining the CDR3 with reference TRBV5-1 and TRBJ2-3 gives the whole variable domain KAGVTQTPRYLIKTRGQQVTLSCSPISGHRSVSWYQQTPGQGLQFLFEYFSETQRNKGNFPGRFSGRQFSNSRSEMNVSTLELGDSALYLCASSLAVISIVRADTQYFGPGTRLTVL.